The 21 T cell receptor beta chains in this list originate from one sample, sequenced in a study of T cells in localized non-small cell lung cancer (dated by TCRdb to about 2020). The library relied on the immunoSEQ multiplex PCR assay. Here the immuneACCESS table is served through TCRdb, limited to in-frame sequences with V and J called. Missing clones are a known gap in these copies; in checked studies unresolved V genes cover under half, and the rest lacks a known reason. For this sample the table gives roughly 7,300 clones, of which roughly 94% were detected only once. Around 4.6% of the sample rests with the top ten. Sample: peripheral blood mononuclear cells, taken before any cancer treatment. These receptors all stem from a male donor aged 60 or over with stage II lung adenocarcinoma.

The chain uses TRBV9 and TRBJ2-7; D call uncertain. Germline V gene lookup returns CDR1 SGDLS and CDR2 YYNGEE. CDR3 length: 11 amino acids. Trimming stripped 3 bases from V and 7 bases from J, with 8 bases between. CDR3: CASSDDVEQYF. The DNA of the CDR3 is TGTGCCAGCAGCGATGACGTGGAGCAGTACTTC.

The chain uses TRBV5-4 and TRBJ2-7; 8 bases are a match to TRBD1. CDR1 is SGHNT and CDR2 is YYREEE in the germline V gene (reference sequence). J was trimmed by 5 bases and V by 4 bases; bases with no gene match: 8. The CDR3 contains 14 residues. This chain's CDR3 is CASSPPGGRDEQYF. The DNA for the CDR3 is TGTGCCAGCAGCCCACCAGGGGGCAGGGACGAGCAGTACTTC.

This chain connects TRBV29-1 to TRBJ2-7; D not certain. Germline assignment: CDR1 SQVTM and CDR2 ANQGSEA. V dropped 3 bases and J dropped 3 bases, with 12 bases sitting between them. The CDR3 spans 13 residues. The CDR3 region is CSVDGVGSYEQYF. CDR3 nucleotide sequence: TGCAGCGTTGATGGGGTAGGCAGCTACGAGCAGTACTTC.

This clone showed up just once. The chain combines TRBV27 with TRBJ2-1, with 9 bases fitting TRBD2. CDR1 and CDR2 (germline): MNHEY, SMNVEV (reference sequence). The CDR3 sequence is 13 residues long. Trimming removed 8 bases from V and 6 bases from J; junction bases left unmatched: 5. The DNA of the CDR3 is TGTGCCAGCCCGCGGGGGGGCCCCAATGAGCAGTTCTTC. Protein product: CASPRGGPNEQFF.

V gene TRBV30 combines with J gene TRBJ1-6; D gene ambiguous. This CDR3 is 12 amino acids long. Trimming stripped 7 bases from V and 5 bases from J, with 9 bases between. CDR1 GTSNPN and CDR2 SVGIG come from the germline V gene (reference sequence). CDR3 in DNA: TGTGCCTCGTCCAGAGATAATTCACCCCTCCACTTT. Translation gives CASSRDNSPLHF.

The chain recombines TRBV7-9 with TRBJ1-1; no clear D gene. Germline V lookup: CDR1 SEHNR, CDR2 FQNEAQ (reference sequence). The CDR3 spans 13 residues. V gave up 5 bases and J gave up 2 bases, with 9 bases separating them. This CDR3 reads CASSTRTNTEAFF. The CDR3 bases are TGTGCCAGCAGCACTCGGACTAACACTGAAGCTTTCTTT.

This chain's CDR3 is CASGGQNYPGNTIYF. Here the CDR3 DNA reads TGTGCCAGTGGGGGACAGAATTATCCTGGAAACACCATATATTTT. V gene TRBV19 combines with J gene TRBJ1-3, with 7 bases that match TRBD1. CDR1 and CDR2 from the germline V gene are LNHDA and SQIVND (reference sequence). This CDR3 comprises 15 residues. The junction had 9 bases not matched to a gene; V was cut back by 8 bases and J by 2 bases.

This rearrangement joins TRBV2 to TRBJ2-4; D could derive from TRBD1 or TRBD2 (6 bases each). From germline, CDR1 is SNHLY and CDR2 FYNNEI. The V end lost 7 bases, the J end lost 1 base, and 14 bases lay between the germline ends. The CDR3 covers 15 residues. The CDR3 here is CASTEGGLAKNIQYF. The CDR3 nucleotides read TGTGCCAGCACCGAGGGGGGCCTTGCCAAAAACATTCAGTACTTC.

The chain couples TRBV10-2 to TRBJ2-6; D is tentatively TRBD1 or TRBD2 (5 bases each). V lost 7 bases and J 0 bases, leaving 16 bases between the germline ends. Germline CDR1 reads WSHSY; CDR2 reads SAAADI. This CDR3 spans 17 amino acids. Written as DNA, the CDR3 is TGCGCCAGCACAGGGCAGGGAGTCCTCTCTGGGGCCAACGTCCTGACTTTC. Amino acid sequence: CASTGQGVLSGANVLTF.

J is TRBJ1-4 and V is TRBV14; D gene uncertain. The CDR3 runs to 16 residues. Germline V gene data show CDR1 as SGHDN and CDR2 as FVKESK. With 5 bases removed from V and 0 bases from J, the gap between germline ends came to 13 bases. As DNA, the CDR3 is TGTGCCAGCAGCAAAAGACTGGGTGCAACTAATGAAAAACTGTTTTTT. Its translation: CASSKRLGATNEKLFF.

The chain joins TRBV6-6 to TRBJ1-3; D call uncertain. The CDR3 contains 14 residues. V lost 6 bases to trimming and J lost 0 bases, with 9 bases between them. Germline lookup yields CDR1 MNHNY and CDR2 SVGAGI (reference sequence). The CDR3 loop reads CASSLPPSGNTIYF. For the CDR3, the DNA is TGTGCCAGCAGCCTACCGCCCTCTGGAAACACCATATATTTT.

CDR3 sequence reads: CASRNREGADTQYF. CDR3 coding DNA: TGTGCCAGCAGGAACAGGGAAGGGGCAGATACGCAGTATTTT. The chain recombines TRBV14 with TRBJ2-3; D perhaps matches TRBD1 (6 bases). V lost 6 bases and J lost 4, with 14 bases in between. Germline CDR1 and CDR2: SGHDN and FVKESK. The CDR3 is 14 residues long.

The rearrangement uses TRBV5-1 and TRBJ2-7, with D possibly matching TRBD1 (6 bases). Germline V gene sequence: CDR1 SGHRS, CDR2 YFSETQ. The CDR3 consists of 12 residues. Trimming cost V 4 bases and J 3 bases, with 8 bases left between them. CDR3 in DNA: TGCGCCAGCAGCACGGACAGCTACGAGCAGTACTTC. This codes for CASSTDSYEQYF.

The chain recombines TRBV10-3 with TRBJ2-1, with 7 bases identical to TRBD2. Germline V gene lookup returns CDR1 ENHRY and CDR2 SYGVKD. CDR3 size: 15 residues. J was trimmed by 8 bases and V by 2 bases; bases with no gene match: 9. CDR3 amino acids: CAISERLADLHEQFF. CDR3 DNA sequence: TGTGCCATCAGTGAGAGGCTAGCGGACCTCCATGAGCAGTTCTTC.

This chain connects TRBV4-3 to TRBJ1-5, with 9 bases identical to TRBD1. Germline V gene lookup returns CDR1 LGHNA and CDR2 YSLEER. This CDR3 spans 14 amino acids. The V gene end was trimmed by 8 bases and the J gene end by 2 bases; junction bases not matched to a gene: 4. The CDR3 bases are TGCGCCAGCGGCTGGGACAGGGGCAATCAGCCCCAGCATTTT. The encoded protein is CASGWDRGNQPQHF.

This chain joins TRBV2 and TRBJ1-1; D not certain. Germline assignment: CDR1 SNHLY and CDR2 FYNNEI. CDR3 length equals 12 residues. Trimming left V 3 bases short and J 8 bases short, with 10 bases between. This chain's CDR3 is CASSDARGEAFF. The CDR3 region has the DNA TGTGCCAGCAGTGACGCCAGAGGCGAAGCTTTCTTT. The full variable domain, completed using reference TRBV2 and TRBJ1-1, is EPEVTQTPSHQVTQMGQEVILRCVPISNHLYFYWYRQILGQKVEFLVSFYNNEISEKSEIFDDQFSVERPDGSNFTLKIRSTKLEDSAMYFCASSDARGEAFFGQGTRLTVV.

V and J are TRBV10-2 and TRBJ2-7; D assignment may be TRBD1 or TRBD2 (5 bases each). This CDR3 contains 14 residues. Germline V gene data show CDR1 as WSHSY and CDR2 as SAAADI. Between the trimmed V and J ends, which lost 5 bases and 2 bases, there was a span of 13 bases. Written as DNA, the CDR3 is TGCGCCAGCAGTCAAGGGACCACTACCTACGAGCAGTACTTC. As protein: CASSQGTTTYEQYF.

The rearrangement uses TRBV11-2 and TRBJ2-1; D might be TRBD1 (6 bases). Germline CDR1 SGHAT, CDR2 FQNNGV. The CDR3 contains 15 residues. With 6 bases removed from V and 2 bases from J, the gap between germline ends came to 14 bases. The CDR3 region has the DNA TGTGCCAGCAGTAGGGGGAACCCTGCCTACAATGAGCAGTTCTTC. Amino acids: CASSRGNPAYNEQFF.

The rearrangement links TRBV9 to TRBJ2-5; D may be TRBD2 (5 bases). Trimming left V 0 bases short and J 5 bases short, with 11 bases between. This CDR3 has 14 residues. Per germline, CDR1 SGDLS and CDR2 YYNGEE. The CDR3 DNA is TGTGCCAGCAGCGTAGCACCACTAGGGGAGACCCAGTACTTC. Translated, it gives CASSVAPLGETQYF.

V gene TRBV9 combines with J gene TRBJ1-5; possible D gene TRBD1, 6 bases. In germline, CDR1 is SGDLS, CDR2 YYNGEE. Trimming cost V 3 bases and J 4 bases, with 14 bases left between them. The CDR3 spans 15 residues. The CDR3: CASSESPQGNQPQHF. CDR3 nucleotides: TGTGCCAGCAGCGAATCACCACAGGGAAATCAGCCCCAGCATTTT. Full variable domain (missing parts from reference TRBV9 and TRBJ1-5): DSGVTQTPKHLITATGQRVTLRCSPRSGDLSVYWYQQSLDQGLQFLIQYYNGEERAKGNILERFSAQQFPDLHSELNLSSLELGDSALYFCASSESPQGNQPQHFGDGTRLSIL.

The gene calls are TRBV29-1 and TRBJ2-7; D remains unclear. Per the germline V gene, CDR1 is SQVTM and CDR2 is ANQGSEA. CDR3 length: 15 residues. Trimming left V 0 bases short and J 0 bases short, with 12 bases between. The CDR3 loop is CSVEDQSKSSYEQYF. The CDR3 DNA reads TGCAGCGTTGAAGATCAATCGAAGAGCTCCTACGAGCAGTACTTC.